This T cell receptor beta chain was sequenced in a study of blood T cell repertoires in COVID-19. Study-level background: COVID-19 samples collected from the United States, Italy and Spain covered acute and convalescent phases. In each case, the material was cDNA or gDNA derived from T cells, B-cell-depleted T cells, or PBMCs.

Under the authors' procedure: Researchers report that nucleated cell counts were estimated from reference gene primer amplification. Data came from immunoSEQ multiplex PCR; TCRdb stores just in-frame clones and leaves some out. That table supplies the V and J calls and clone size; D and trimming were determined from the DNA. The top ten hold roughly 8% of the sample, which has around 200,000 clones, 80% to 90% seen once. V dropped 3 bases and J dropped 0 bases, with 9 bases sitting between them. CDR3 length: 15 residues. CDR1 LNHDA and CDR2 SQIVND come from the germline V gene (reference sequence). This clone has ten or more counts.

The clonotype was recovered from a woman between 50 and 59 years old with acute or convalescent COVID-19. The genes are TRBV19 and TRBJ2-4; D not certain. Sequences were obtained from peripheral blood. The CDR3, as DNA: TGTGCCAGTAGTATTGTTCATGTAGCCAAAAACATTCAGTACTTC. Residues: CASSIVHVAKNIQYF. Combining the CDR3 with reference TRBV19 and TRBJ2-4 gives the whole variable domain DGGITQSPKYLFRKEGQNVTLSCEQNLNHDAMYWYRQDPGQGLRLIYYSQIVNDFQKGDIAEGYSVSREKKESFPLTVTSAQKNPTAFYLCASSIVHVAKNIQYFGAGTRLSVL.